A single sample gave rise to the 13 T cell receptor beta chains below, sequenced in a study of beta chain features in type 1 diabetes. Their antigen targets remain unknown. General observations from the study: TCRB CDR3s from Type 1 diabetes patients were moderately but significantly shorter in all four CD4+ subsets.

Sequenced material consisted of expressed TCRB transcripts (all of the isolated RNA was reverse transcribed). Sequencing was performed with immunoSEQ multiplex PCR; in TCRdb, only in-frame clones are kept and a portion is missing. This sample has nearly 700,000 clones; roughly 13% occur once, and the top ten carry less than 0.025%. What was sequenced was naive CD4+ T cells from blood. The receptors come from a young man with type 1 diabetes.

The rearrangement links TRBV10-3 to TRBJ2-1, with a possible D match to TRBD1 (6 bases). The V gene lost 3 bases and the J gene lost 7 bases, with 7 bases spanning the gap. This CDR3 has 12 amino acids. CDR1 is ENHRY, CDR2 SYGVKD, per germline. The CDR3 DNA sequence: TGTGCCATCAGTGAACAGGGTAATGAGCAGTTCTTC. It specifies CAISEQGNEQFF.

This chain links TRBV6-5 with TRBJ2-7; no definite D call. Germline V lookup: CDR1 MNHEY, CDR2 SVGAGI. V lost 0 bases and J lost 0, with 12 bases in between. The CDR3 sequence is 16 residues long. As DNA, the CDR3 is TGTGCCAGCAGTTACTCGTTTAGCCCGAGCTCCTACGAGCAGTACTTC. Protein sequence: CASSYSFSPSSYEQYF.

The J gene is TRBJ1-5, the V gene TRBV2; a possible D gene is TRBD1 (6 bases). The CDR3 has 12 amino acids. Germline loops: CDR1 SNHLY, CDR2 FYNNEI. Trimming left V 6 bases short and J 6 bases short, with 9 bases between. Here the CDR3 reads CASRGQGQPQHF. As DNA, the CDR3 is TGTGCCAGCAGGGGACAAGGTCAGCCCCAGCATTTT.

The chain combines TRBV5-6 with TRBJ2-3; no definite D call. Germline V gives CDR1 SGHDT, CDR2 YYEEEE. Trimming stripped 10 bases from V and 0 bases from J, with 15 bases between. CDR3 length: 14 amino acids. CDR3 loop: CACSTLQSTDTQYF. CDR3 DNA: TGTGCCTGCTCGACCCTGCAGAGCACAGATACGCAGTATTTT.

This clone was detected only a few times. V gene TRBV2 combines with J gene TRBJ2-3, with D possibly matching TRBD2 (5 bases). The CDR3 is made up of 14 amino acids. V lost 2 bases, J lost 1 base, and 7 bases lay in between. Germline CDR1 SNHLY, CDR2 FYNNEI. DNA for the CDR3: TGTGCCAGCAGTGAATTCGGGGGCACAGATACGCAGTATTTT. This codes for CASSEFGGTDTQYF.

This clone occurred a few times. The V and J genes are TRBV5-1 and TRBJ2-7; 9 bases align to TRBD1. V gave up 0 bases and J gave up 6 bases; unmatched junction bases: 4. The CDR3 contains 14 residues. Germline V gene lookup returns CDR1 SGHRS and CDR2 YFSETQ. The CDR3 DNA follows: TGCGCCAGCAGCTTGGCCGGGACAGGGTTCGAGCAGTACTTC. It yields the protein CASSLAGTGFEQYF.

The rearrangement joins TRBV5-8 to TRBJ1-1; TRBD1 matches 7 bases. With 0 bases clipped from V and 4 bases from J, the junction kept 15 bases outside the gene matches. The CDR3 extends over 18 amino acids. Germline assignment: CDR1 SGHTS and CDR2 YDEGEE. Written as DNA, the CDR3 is TGTGCCAGCAGCTTGGCCCTTGGCAGGGGGGGCCGGGGCACTGAAGCTTTCTTT. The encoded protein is CASSLALGRGGRGTEAFF.

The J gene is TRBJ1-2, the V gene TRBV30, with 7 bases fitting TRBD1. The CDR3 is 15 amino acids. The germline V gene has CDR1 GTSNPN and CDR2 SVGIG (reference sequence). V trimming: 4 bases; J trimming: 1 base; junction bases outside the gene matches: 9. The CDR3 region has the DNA TGTGCCTGGATACAGGGGCTGGAGAGTAACTATGGCTACACCTTC. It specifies CAWIQGLESNYGYTF.

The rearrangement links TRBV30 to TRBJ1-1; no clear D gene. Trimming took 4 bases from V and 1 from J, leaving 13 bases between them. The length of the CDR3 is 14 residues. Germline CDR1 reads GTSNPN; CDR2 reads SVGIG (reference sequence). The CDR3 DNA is TGTGCCTGGAACGCCCAAACCACGAACACTGAAGCTTTCTTT. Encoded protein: CAWNAQTTNTEAFF.

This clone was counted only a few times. Written as DNA, the CDR3 is TGTGCCAGCTCACCCCGACTAGCGGGCGGCCAAGAGACCCAGTACTTC. Protein sequence: CASSPRLAGGQETQYF. The chain recombines TRBV18 with TRBJ2-5; 10 positions agree with TRBD2. The CDR3 spans 16 residues. J gave up 1 base and V 3 bases, and 5 bases lay outside the gene matches. Germline CDR1 KGHSH, CDR2 LQKENI.

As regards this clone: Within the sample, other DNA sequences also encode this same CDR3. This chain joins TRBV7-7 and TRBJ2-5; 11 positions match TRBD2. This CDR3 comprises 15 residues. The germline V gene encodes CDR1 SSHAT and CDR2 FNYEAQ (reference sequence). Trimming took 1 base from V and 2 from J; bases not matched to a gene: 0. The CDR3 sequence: CASSLGLAGQETQYF. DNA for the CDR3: TGTGCCAGCAGCTTAGGACTAGCGGGGCAAGAGACCCAGTACTTC. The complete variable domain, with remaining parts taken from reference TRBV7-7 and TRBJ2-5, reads GAGVSQSPRYKVTKRGQDVTLRCDPISSHATLYWYQQALGQGPEFLTYFNYEAQPDKSGLPSDRFSAERPEGSISTLTIQRTEQRDSAMYRCASSLGLAGQETQYFGPGTRLLVL.

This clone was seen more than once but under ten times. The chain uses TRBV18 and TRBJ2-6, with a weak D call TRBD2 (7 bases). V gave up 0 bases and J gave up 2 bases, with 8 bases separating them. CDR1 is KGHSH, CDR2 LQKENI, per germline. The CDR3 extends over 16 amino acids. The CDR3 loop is CASSPPGGPGANVLTF. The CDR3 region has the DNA TGTGCCAGCTCACCACCGGGGGGGCCTGGGGCCAACGTCCTGACTTTC.

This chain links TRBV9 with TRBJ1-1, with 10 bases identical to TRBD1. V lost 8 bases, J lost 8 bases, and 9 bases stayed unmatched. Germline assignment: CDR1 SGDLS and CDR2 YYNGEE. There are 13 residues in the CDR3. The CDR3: CASEPGQGMEAFF. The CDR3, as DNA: TGTGCCAGTGAGCCGGGACAGGGGATGGAAGCTTTCTTT.